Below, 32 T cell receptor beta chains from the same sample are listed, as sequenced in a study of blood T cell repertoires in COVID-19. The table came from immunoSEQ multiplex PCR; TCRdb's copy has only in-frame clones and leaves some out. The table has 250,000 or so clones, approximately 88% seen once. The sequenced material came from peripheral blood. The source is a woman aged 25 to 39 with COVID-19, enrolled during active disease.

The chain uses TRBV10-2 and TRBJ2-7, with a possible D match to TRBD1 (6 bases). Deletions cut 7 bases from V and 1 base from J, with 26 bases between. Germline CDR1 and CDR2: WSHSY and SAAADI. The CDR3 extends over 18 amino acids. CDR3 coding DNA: TGCGCCAGCACTACGGGGCCGTCTACAGGGAAATTTTCCTACGAGCAGTACGTC. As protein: CASTTGPSTGKFSYEQYV.

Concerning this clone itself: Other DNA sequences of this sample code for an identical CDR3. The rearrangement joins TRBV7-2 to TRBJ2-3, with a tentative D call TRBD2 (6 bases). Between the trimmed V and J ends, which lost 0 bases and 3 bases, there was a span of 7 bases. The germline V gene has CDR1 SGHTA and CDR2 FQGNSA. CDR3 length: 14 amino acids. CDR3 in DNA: TGTGCCAGCAGCTTAGCGGGGGGTACAGATACGCAGTATTTT. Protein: CASSLAGGTDTQYF.

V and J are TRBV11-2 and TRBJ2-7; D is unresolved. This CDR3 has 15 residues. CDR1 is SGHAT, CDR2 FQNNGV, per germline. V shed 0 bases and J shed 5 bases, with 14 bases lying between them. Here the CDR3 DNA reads TGTGCCAGCAGCTTAGATTTGGGCGTTAACCACGAGCAGTACGTC. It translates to CASSLDLGVNHEQYV.

The CDR3 spells CASSLLRGGPYEQYF. Written as DNA, the CDR3 is TGTGCCAGCAGTTTATTAAGGGGGGGGCCCTACGAGCAGTACTTC. The V and J genes are TRBV27 and TRBJ2-7; weak D call: TRBD2 (7 bases). Between the trimmed V and J ends, which lost 1 base and 2 bases, there was a span of 12 bases. Per the germline V gene, CDR1 is MNHEY and CDR2 is SMNVEV (reference sequence). The CDR3 contains 15 residues.

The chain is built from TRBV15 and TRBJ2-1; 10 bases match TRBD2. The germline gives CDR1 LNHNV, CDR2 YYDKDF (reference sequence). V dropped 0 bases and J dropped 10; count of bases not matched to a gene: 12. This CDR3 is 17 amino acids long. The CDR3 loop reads CATSRDKLAGGHREQFF. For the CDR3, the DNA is TGTGCCACCAGCAGAGATAAGTTAGCGGGGGGTCACAGGGAGCAGTTCTTC.

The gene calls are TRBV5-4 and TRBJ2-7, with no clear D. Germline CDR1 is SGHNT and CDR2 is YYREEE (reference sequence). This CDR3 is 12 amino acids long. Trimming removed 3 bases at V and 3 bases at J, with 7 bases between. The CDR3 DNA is TGTGCCAGCAGCTGCGTTCGCTACGAGCAGTACGTC. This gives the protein CASSCVRYEQYV.

In DNA, the CDR3 is TGTGCCAGCAGCTTAGTAGAGAGGGGACAGGGAAGAAATGAGCAGTTCTTC. Translation: CASSLVERGQGRNEQFF. The chain couples TRBV7-8 to TRBJ2-1; TRBD1 matches at 9 bases. Germline V CDR1 and CDR2: SGHVS, FQNEAQ. V was pared by 1 base and J by 7 bases, with 11 bases of the junction left unmatched. The CDR3 is 17 amino acids. Variable domain in full (rest from reference TRBV7-8 and TRBJ2-1): GAGVSQSPRYKVAKRGQDVALRCDPISGHVSLFWYQQALGQGPEFLTYFQNEAQLDKSGLPSDRFFAERPEGSVSTLKIQRTQQEDSAVYLCASSLVERGQGRNEQFFGPGTRLTVL.

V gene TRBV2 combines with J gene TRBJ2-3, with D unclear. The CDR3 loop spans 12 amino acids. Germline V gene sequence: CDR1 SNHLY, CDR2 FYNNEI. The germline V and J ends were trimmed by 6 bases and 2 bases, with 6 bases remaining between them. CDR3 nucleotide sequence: TGTGCCAGCAGGCAGGCCACAGATACGCAGTATTTT. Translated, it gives CASRQATDTQYF.

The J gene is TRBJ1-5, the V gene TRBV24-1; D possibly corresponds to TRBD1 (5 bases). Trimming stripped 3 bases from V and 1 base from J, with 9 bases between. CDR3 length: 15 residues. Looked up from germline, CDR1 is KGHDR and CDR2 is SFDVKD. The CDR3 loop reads CATSDAGSSNQPQHF. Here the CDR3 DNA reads TGTGCCACCAGTGATGCAGGGTCGAGCAATCAGCCCCAGCATTTT.

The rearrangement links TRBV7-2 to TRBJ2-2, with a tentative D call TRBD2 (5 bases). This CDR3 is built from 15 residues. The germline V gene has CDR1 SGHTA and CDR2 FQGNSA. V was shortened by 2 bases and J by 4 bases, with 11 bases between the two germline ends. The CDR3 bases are TGTGCCAGCAGCTTAACTACCGGGATCACCGGGGAGCTGTTTTTT. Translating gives CASSLTTGITGELFF.

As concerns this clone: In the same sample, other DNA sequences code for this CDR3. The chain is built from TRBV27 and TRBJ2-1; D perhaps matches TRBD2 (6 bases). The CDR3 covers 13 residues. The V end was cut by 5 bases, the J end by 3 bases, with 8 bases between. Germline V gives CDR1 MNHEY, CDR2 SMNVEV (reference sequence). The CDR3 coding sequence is TGTGCCAGCAGTCTGGGGGGCTACAATGAGCAGTTCTTC. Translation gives CASSLGGYNEQFF.

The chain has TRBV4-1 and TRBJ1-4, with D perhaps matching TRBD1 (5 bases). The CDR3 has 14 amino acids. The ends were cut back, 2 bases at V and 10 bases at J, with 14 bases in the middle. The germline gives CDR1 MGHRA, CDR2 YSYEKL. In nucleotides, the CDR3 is TGCGCCAGCAGCCAATCCGCAGGGTTGGGAAAACTGTTTTTT. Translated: CASSQSAGLGKLFF.

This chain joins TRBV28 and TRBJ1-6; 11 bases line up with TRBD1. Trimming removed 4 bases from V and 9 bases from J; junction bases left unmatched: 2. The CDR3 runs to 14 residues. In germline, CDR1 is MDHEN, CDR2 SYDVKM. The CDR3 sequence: CASSSDRGLSPLHF. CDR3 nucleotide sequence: TGTGCCAGCAGTTCGGACAGGGGGCTTTCACCCCTCCACTTT.

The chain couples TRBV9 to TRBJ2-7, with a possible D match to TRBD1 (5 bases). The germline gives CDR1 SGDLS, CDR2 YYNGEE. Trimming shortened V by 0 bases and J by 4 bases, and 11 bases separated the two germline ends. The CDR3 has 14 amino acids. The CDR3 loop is CASSVGGLSYEQYF. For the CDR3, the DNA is TGTGCCAGCAGCGTAGGGGGCTTATCTTACGAGCAGTACTTC.

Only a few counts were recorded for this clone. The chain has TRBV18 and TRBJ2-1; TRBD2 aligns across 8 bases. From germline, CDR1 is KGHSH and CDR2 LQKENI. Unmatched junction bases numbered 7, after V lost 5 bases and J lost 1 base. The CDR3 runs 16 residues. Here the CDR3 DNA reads TGTGCCAGCTCATACCTTAGCGGGGATTCCTACAATGAGCAGTTCTTC. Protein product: CASSYLSGDSYNEQFF. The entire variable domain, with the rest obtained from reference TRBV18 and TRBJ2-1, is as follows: NAGVMQNPRHLVRRRGQEARLRCSPMKGHSHVYWYRQLPEEGLKFMVYLQKENIIDESGMPKERFSAEFPKEGPSILRIQQVVRGDSAAYFCASSYLSGDSYNEQFFGPGTRLTVL.

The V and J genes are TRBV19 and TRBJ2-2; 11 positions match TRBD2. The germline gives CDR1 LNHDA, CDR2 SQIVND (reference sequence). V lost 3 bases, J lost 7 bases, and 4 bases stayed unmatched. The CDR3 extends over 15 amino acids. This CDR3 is CASSMVSGRVGELFF. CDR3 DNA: TGTGCCAGTAGTATGGTTAGCGGGAGGGTCGGGGAGCTGTTTTTT.

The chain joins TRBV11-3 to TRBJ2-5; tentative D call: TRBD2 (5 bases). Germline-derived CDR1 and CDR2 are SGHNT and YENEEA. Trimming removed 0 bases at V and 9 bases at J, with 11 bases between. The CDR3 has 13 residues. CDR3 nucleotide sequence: TGTGCCAGCAGCTTAGAGACGCAGGAGGCCCAGTACTTC. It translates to CASSLETQEAQYF.

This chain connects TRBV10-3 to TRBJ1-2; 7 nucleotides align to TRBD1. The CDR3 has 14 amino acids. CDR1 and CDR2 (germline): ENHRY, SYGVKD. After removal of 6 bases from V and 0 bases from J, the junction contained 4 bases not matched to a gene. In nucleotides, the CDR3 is TGTGCCATCAGATCGGACAGGACTAACTATGGCTACACCTTC. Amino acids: CAIRSDRTNYGYTF.

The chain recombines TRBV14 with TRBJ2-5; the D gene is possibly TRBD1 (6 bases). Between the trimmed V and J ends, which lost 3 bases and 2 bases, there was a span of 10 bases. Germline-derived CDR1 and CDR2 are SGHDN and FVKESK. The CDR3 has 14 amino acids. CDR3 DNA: TGTGCCAGCAGCCAGGGGGCAGCTCAAGAGACCCAGTACTTC. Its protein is CASSQGAAQETQYF. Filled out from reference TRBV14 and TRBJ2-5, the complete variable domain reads EAGVTQFPSHSVIEKGQTVTLRCDPISGHDNLYWYRRVMGKEIKFLLHFVKESKQDESGMPNNRFLAERTGGTYSTLKVQPAELEDSGVYFCASSQGAAQETQYFGPGTRLLVL.

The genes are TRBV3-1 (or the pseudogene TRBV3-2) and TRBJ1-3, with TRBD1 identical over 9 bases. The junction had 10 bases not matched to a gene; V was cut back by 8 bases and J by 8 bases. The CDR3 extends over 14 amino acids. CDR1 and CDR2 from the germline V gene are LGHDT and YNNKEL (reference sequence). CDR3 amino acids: CASPRDRDGYTIYF. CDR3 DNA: TGTGCCAGCCCCCGGGACAGGGATGGGTACACCATATATTTT.

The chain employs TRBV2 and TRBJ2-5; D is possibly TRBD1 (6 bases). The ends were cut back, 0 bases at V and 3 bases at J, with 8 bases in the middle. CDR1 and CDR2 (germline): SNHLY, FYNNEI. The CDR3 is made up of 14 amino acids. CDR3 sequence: CASSEAHREETQYF. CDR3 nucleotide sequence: TGTGCCAGCAGTGAAGCGCACAGGGAAGAGACCCAGTACTTC.

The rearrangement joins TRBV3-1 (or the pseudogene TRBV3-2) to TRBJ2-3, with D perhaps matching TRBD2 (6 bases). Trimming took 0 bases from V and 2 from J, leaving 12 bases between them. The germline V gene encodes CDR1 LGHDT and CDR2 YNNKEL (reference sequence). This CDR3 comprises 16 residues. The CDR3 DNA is TGTGCCAGCAGCCAAGATTTAGCGGTCAACACAGATACGCAGTATTTT. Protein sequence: CASSQDLAVNTDTQYF.

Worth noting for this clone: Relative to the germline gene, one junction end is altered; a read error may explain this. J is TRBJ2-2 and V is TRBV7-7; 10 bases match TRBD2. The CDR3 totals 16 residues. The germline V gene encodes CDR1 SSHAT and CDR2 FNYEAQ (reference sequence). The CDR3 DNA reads TGTGCTAGCAGCTTGTCTAGCGGGAGCCCGCCCGGGGAGCTGTTTTTT. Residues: CASSLSSGSPPGELFF.

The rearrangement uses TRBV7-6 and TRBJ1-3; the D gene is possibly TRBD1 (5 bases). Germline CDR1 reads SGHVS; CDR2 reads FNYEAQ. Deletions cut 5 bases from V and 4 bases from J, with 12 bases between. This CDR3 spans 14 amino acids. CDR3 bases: TGTGCCAGCAGCCGCGCAGGGTTAGGAAACACCATATATTTT. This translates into CASSRAGLGNTIYF.

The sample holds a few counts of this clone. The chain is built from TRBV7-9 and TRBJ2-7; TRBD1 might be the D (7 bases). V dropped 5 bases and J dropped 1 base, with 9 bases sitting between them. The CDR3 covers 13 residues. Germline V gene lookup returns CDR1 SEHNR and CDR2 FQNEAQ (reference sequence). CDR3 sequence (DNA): TGTGCCAGCAGCGCAGGGGGGTCCTACGAGCAGTACTTC. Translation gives CASSAGGSYEQYF.

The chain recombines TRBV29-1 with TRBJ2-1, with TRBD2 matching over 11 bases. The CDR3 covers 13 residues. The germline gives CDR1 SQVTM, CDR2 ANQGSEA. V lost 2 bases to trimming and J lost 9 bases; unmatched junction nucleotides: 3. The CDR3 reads CSVETSGGGEQFF. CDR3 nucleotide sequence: TGCAGCGTTGAAACTAGCGGGGGAGGTGAGCAGTTCTTC.

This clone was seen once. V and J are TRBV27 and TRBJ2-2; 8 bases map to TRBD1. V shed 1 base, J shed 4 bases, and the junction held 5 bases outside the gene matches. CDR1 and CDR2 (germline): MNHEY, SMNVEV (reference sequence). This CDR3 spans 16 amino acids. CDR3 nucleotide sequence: TGTGCCAGCAGTTTATTCGACAGGGGAGGCACCGGGGAGCTGTTTTTT. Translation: CASSLFDRGGTGELFF.

As DNA, the CDR3 is TGTGCCAGCAGCCCGGGCGCGGGGGCGAGGAACGAGCAGTACGTC. Protein product: CASSPGAGARNEQYV. This chain uses TRBV11-2 with TRBJ2-7, with a possible D match to TRBD2 (7 bases). Trimming cost V 5 bases and J 5 bases, with 19 bases left between them. Germline lookup yields CDR1 SGHAT and CDR2 FQNNGV. The CDR3 length is 15 residues.

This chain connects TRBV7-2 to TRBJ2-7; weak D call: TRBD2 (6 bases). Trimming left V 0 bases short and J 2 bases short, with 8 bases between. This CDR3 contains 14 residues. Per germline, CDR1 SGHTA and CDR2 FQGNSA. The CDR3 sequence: CASSLAGSPYEQYV. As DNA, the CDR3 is TGTGCCAGCAGCTTAGCCGGGAGTCCCTACGAGCAGTACGTC.

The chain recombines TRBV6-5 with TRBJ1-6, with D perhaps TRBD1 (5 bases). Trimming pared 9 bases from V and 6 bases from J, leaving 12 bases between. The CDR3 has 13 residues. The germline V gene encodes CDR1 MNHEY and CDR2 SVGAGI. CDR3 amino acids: CASMTAFNSPLHF. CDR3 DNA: TGTGCCAGTATGACAGCTTTTAATTCACCCCTCCACTTT.

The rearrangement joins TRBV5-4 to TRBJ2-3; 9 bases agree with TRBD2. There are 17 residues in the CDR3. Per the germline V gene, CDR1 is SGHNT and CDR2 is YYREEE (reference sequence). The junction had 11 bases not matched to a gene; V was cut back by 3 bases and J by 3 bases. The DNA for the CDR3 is TGTGCCAGCAGCTATGGCGGGAGGGCCGGAGGTACAGATACGCAGTATTTT. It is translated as CASSYGGRAGGTDTQYF.

The CDR3 bases are TGTGCCAGTAGCCTTTGGGGGCCTCCAGATACGCAGTATTTT. Translating it yields CASSLWGPPDTQYF. This sequence joins TRBV19 and TRBJ2-3; D is possibly TRBD1 (6 bases). Germline lookup yields CDR1 LNHDA and CDR2 SQIVND (reference sequence). There are 14 residues in the CDR3. V lost 6 bases, J lost 4 bases, and 14 bases lay in between. Complete variable domain (other parts from reference TRBV19 and TRBJ2-3): DGGITQSPKYLFRKEGQNVTLSCEQNLNHDAMYWYRQDPGQGLRLIYYSQIVNDFQKGDIAEGYSVSREKKESFPLTVTSAQKNPTAFYLCASSLWGPPDTQYFGPGTRLTVL.